This T cell receptor (beta chain) derives from a study of early T cells in non-severe SARS-CoV-2 infection. Study as a whole: The authors sequenced bulk RNA from unsorted whole blood, leaving chains unpaired. Whole-study findings and limits: VDJdb matching favored anti-spike CD8 responses, missing private and CD4 specificities.

As regards this clonotype: Its antigen is currently unknown.

Individual cDNA molecules received unique molecular identifiers. TCRdb reprocessed the 5' RACE reads with MiXCR, giving one entry per CDR3 protein. Of roughly 100,000 distinct CDR3 sequences listed, 13% were seen once; the top ten hold 5.5% to 7%. Trimming took 4 bases from V and 2 from J, leaving 8 bases between them. This CDR3 contains 13 residues. CDR1 and CDR2 from the germline V gene are KGHSH and LQKENI. This rearrangement joins TRBV18 to TRBJ1-2; D may be TRBD1 (5 bases). Material for sequencing was whole blood. The clonotype was recovered from an adult who was a healthcare worker with PCR-confirmed SARS-CoV-2 infection or an uninfected control (not recorded which). CDR3 coding DNA: TGTGCCAGCTCACTCCCAGGGAACTATGGCTACACCTTC. Amino acids: CASSLPGNYGYTF.